The 21 T cell receptor beta chains below were found in one sample sequenced in a study of identical twins. TCRdb passed the 5' RACE reads through MiXCR, listing each CDR3 protein once. The sample holds approximately 500,000 distinct CDR3 sequences, 24% seen once. These records were also assigned to another study, of T cells expressing NK-cell markers.

The sample consisted of CD4+ T cells sorted from blood. These receptors originate from a woman aged 18 to 35 in good health.

A single count supports this clonotype. The CDR3 sequence is CASIEKRGLAEYYEQYF. Written as DNA, the CDR3 is TGTGCCAGCATCGAAAAGAGGGGACTAGCGGAATACTACGAGCAGTACTTC. J is TRBJ2-7 and V is TRBV14; 11 bases align to TRBD2. Germline assignment: CDR1 SGHDN and CDR2 FVKESK. The CDR3 consists of 17 residues. V was pared by 7 bases and J by 3 bases, with 14 bases of the junction left unmatched.

A few counts support this clonotype. V gene TRBV28 combines with J gene TRBJ1-5, with D tentatively TRBD1 (6 bases). This CDR3 spans 15 amino acids. CDR1 and CDR2 (germline): MDHEN, SYDVKM. The V and J ends lost 5 bases and 0 bases respectively, with 11 bases between them. CDR3 bases: TGTGCCAGCAGTACAACAGGGTATAGCAATCAGCCCCAGCATTTT. Amino acid sequence: CASSTTGYSNQPQHF. Drawing the rest from reference TRBV28 and TRBJ1-5, the complete variable domain is DVKVTQSSRYLVKRTGEKVFLECVQDMDHENMFWYRQDPGLGLRLIYFSYDVKMKEKGDIPEGYSVSREKKERFSLILESASTNQTSMYLCASSTTGYSNQPQHFGDGTRLSIL.

This clonotype was detected a few times. The genes are TRBV27 and TRBJ1-2, with TRBD1 matching 7 bases. The CDR3 is made up of 14 amino acids. With V trimmed by 5 bases and J by 5 bases, 8 bases remained unmatched. The V gene's germline CDR1 is MNHEY and CDR2 SMNVEV (reference sequence). CDR3 DNA sequence: TGTGCCAGCAGTACACCGGGACAGCCTTATGGCTACACCTTC. As protein: CASSTPGQPYGYTF.

There are a few counts of this clonotype. The chain links TRBV11-2 to TRBJ2-5; weak D call: TRBD2 (5 bases). The CDR3 is 13 amino acids. The germline V gene encodes CDR1 SGHAT and CDR2 FQNNGV. V was pared by 4 bases and J by 7 bases, with 13 bases between. The CDR3 region has the DNA TGTGCCAGCAGCTCACAATGGAGCGGGACCCAGTACTTC. Protein: CASSSQWSGTQYF.

The V call is TRBV5-1, the J call TRBJ2-1; D assignment may be TRBD1 or TRBD2 (6 bases each). V was cut by 0 bases and J by 7 bases, with 11 bases left in between. There are 14 residues in the CDR3. The V gene's germline CDR1 is SGHRS and CDR2 YFSETQ. CDR3 DNA: TGCGCCAGCAGCTTGGCGGGGGCGCAGAATGAGCAGTTCTTC. The encoded protein is CASSLAGAQNEQFF.

This clonotype came up a few times. The chain is built from TRBV5-1 and TRBJ2-5; D remains unclear. CDR3 length equals 13 residues. The germline V and J ends were trimmed by 2 bases and 0 bases, with 5 bases remaining between them. Germline V gene sequence: CDR1 SGHRS, CDR2 YFSETQ. In DNA, the CDR3 is TGCGCCAGCAGCTTCTCCTACCAAGAGACCCAGTACTTC. Protein: CASSFSYQETQYF.

This clonotype was detected only a few times. The chain recombines TRBV2 with TRBJ1-4, with 7 bases that match TRBD1. CDR1 and CDR2 from the germline V gene are SNHLY and FYNNEI. Losses at the gene ends were 5 bases for V and 8 bases for J; bases not matched to a gene: 8. The CDR3 totals 14 residues. Here the CDR3 reads CASSRQGGKEKLFF. As DNA, the CDR3 is TGTGCCAGCAGTAGACAGGGAGGAAAGGAAAAACTGTTTTTT.

The chain carries TRBV4-1 and TRBJ2-7; D is perhaps TRBD2 (6 bases). V was pared by 4 bases and J by 1 base, with 17 bases between. The length of the CDR3 is 16 residues. Germline values: CDR1 MGHRA, CDR2 YSYEKL. CDR3 bases: TGCGCCAGCAGCCGGCCACCAGGGACTGGATCCTACGAGCAGTACTTC. Protein sequence: CASSRPPGTGSYEQYF.

With respect to this clonotype: A read error is likely, as this CDR3 ends without the conserved phenylalanine or tryptophan. The chain joins TRBV3-1 to TRBJ2-2; D is unclear. Germline V gene data show CDR1 as LGHDT and CDR2 as YNNKEL (reference sequence). This CDR3 region has 15 residues. Trimming removed 5 bases at V and 1 base at J, with 11 bases between. The CDR3 nucleotides are TGTGCCAGCAGCGCGACGGCAGGGAACACCGGGGAGCTGTTTGTT. Amino acids: CASSATAGNTGELFV.

This clonotype has more than one count but fewer than ten. The rearrangement links TRBV10-3 to TRBJ2-6, with D perhaps TRBD1 (6 bases). V lost 3 bases and J 7 bases, leaving 7 bases between the germline ends. CDR3 size: 13 residues. Germline V lookup: CDR1 ENHRY, CDR2 SYGVKD. The CDR3 sequence is CAISEQGANVLTF. For the CDR3, the DNA is TGTGCCATCAGTGAACAGGGTGCCAACGTCCTGACTTTC.

This clonotype was counted between two and nine times. The chain couples TRBV5-6 to TRBJ2-7, with D unresolved. This CDR3 region has 12 residues. V lost 4 bases to trimming and J lost 7 bases, with 12 bases between them. Germline-derived CDR1 and CDR2 are SGHDT and YYEEEE. In nucleotides, the CDR3 is TGTGCCAGCAGCCATCCCCCTCGAGAGCAGTACTTC. Protein: CASSHPPREQYF.

The sample holds a few counts of this clonotype. V and J are TRBV20-1 and TRBJ2-3; 11 bases map to TRBD2. The germline V gene encodes CDR1 DFQATT and CDR2 SNEGSKA (reference sequence). J lost 4 bases, V lost 6 bases, and 6 bases had no gene match. CDR3 size: 14 residues. Here the CDR3 reads CSAHTSGSADTQYF. In DNA form, the CDR3 reads TGCAGTGCCCACACTAGCGGGAGTGCAGATACGCAGTATTTT.

This clonotype has just a few counts. J is TRBJ2-7 and V is TRBV7-2; a weak D match, TRBD2 (6 bases). V was cut by 7 bases and J by 3 bases, with 19 bases left in between. Germline V gene data show CDR1 as SGHTA and CDR2 as FQGNSA. The CDR3 consists of 15 residues. The chain's CDR3 is CASTLGGAGGYEQYF. As DNA, the CDR3 is TGTGCCAGCACCCTGGGGGGAGCGGGTGGCTACGAGCAGTACTTC.

This clonotype was observed a few times. The chain combines TRBV25-1 with TRBJ2-1; D is undetermined. There are 16 residues in the CDR3. V dropped 4 bases and J dropped 0 bases, with 13 bases sitting between them. CDR1 and CDR2 (germline): MGHDK, SYGVNS. CDR3 in DNA: TGTGCCAGCAGTGTGTATCGGTCGAGCTCCTACAATGAGCAGTTCTTC. The encoded protein is CASSVYRSSSYNEQFF.

This clonotype has just a few counts. The chain recombines TRBV3-1 with TRBJ1-3; D gene unclear. This CDR3 region has 13 residues. Germline assignment: CDR1 LGHDT and CDR2 YNNKEL (reference sequence). The ends were cut back, 0 bases at V and 4 bases at J, with 4 bases in the middle. CDR3 in DNA: TGTGCCAGCAGCCAAGATCGGGGAAACACCATATATTTT. Protein: CASSQDRGNTIYF.

There are a few counts of this clonotype. This chain joins TRBV7-2 and TRBJ2-1; weak D call: TRBD1 (5 bases). The CDR3 is made up of 14 amino acids. V was cut by 3 bases and J by 5 bases, with 11 bases left in between. The germline gives CDR1 SGHTA, CDR2 FQGNSA. The CDR3 is CASSLGRANNEQFF. The CDR3, as DNA: TGTGCCAGCAGCTTGGGCAGGGCAAACAATGAGCAGTTCTTC. The whole variable domain, filled in from reference TRBV7-2 and TRBJ2-1, reads GAGVSQSPSNKVTEKGKDVELRCDPISGHTALYWYRQSLGQGLEFLIYFQGNSAPDKSGLPSDRFSAERTGGSVSTLTIQRTQQEDSAVYLCASSLGRANNEQFFGPGTRLTVL.

This clonotype was observed a handful of times. The chain joins TRBV6-2 or TRBV6-3 to TRBJ2-7; 11 bases are a match to TRBD2. Per the germline V gene, CDR1 is MNHEY and CDR2 is SVGEGT. This CDR3 contains 12 residues. The trim removed 6 bases at V and 7 bases at J, leaving 2 bases unmatched. In DNA form, the CDR3 reads TGTGCCAGCAGGGGACTAGCGGATGAGCAGTACTTC. It encodes CASRGLADEQYF.

In DNA form, the CDR3 reads TGCAGCGTTGGCCGGGTTGGAAACACCATATATTTT. It translates to CSVGRVGNTIYF. The chain carries TRBV29-1 and TRBJ1-3, with D uncertain. Germline-derived CDR1 and CDR2 are SQVTM and ANQGSEA. The CDR3 has 12 amino acids. V was trimmed by 4 bases and J by 3 bases, leaving 7 bases between them.

The genes are TRBV19 and TRBJ1-1, with D maybe TRBD1 (6 bases). This CDR3 is built from 12 residues. Per the germline V gene, CDR1 is LNHDA and CDR2 is SQIVND (reference sequence). V shed 5 bases and J shed 6 bases, with 10 bases lying between them. The CDR3 loop is CASSRWTAEAFF. The CDR3 DNA reads TGTGCCAGTAGTCGATGGACAGCTGAAGCTTTCTTT.

The chain recombines TRBV7-2 with TRBJ1-4, with D maybe TRBD1 (6 bases). Germline V gene sequence: CDR1 SGHTA, CDR2 FQGNSA. Trimming left V 6 bases short and J 1 base short, with 15 bases between. The CDR3 extends over 16 amino acids. The chain's CDR3 is CASSPKTGRTNEKLFF. The CDR3 coding sequence is TGTGCCAGCAGTCCGAAAACAGGGAGAACTAATGAAAAACTGTTTTTT.

This chain uses TRBV6-2 or TRBV6-3 with TRBJ2-4; D gene ambiguous. The germline V gene has CDR1 MNHEY and CDR2 SVGEGT. The CDR3 is made up of 13 amino acids. The germline V and J ends were trimmed by 3 bases and 4 bases, with 7 bases remaining between them. The CDR3 DNA sequence: TGTGCCAGCAGTTATCGGCAGAAAAACATTCAGTACTTC. It codes for CASSYRQKNIQYF.